The clone carrying this TCR beta chain was counted between two and nine times. The sample is drawn from a study of blood T cell repertoires in COVID-19. About the research overall: The origin of the acute and convalescent COVID-19 samples was the United States, Italy and Spain. In each case, the material was cDNA or gDNA derived from T cells, B-cell-depleted T cells, or PBMCs.

As processed by the authors: Reference gene primer amplification gave estimated nucleated cell counts. Only in-frame clones appear in the TCRdb table, and some are missing; sequencing was by immunoSEQ multiplex PCR. V and J calls plus clone size are reproduced from that table; the DNA served to infer D and trimming. Among 130,000 to 150,000 clones listed, about four fifths were seen once. CDR1 and CDR2 from the germline V gene are MNHNS and SASEGT. V dropped 2 bases and J dropped 1; count of bases not matched to a gene: 3. The CDR3 runs 15 residues. Sequences were obtained from peripheral blood. The sequence was collected from a human donor in a cohort sampled during active COVID-19. The rearrangement uses TRBV6-1 and TRBJ2-7, with 9 bases lining up with TRBD2. CDR3 region: CASSESLAGSYEQYV. The DNA for the CDR3 is TGTGCCAGCAGTGAAAGCCTAGCGGGATCCTACGAGCAGTACGTC.